This TCR beta chain originates from a study of cytomegalovirus exposure and HLA in healthy donors (dated by TCRdb to 2015 to 2018). With respect to the entire study: An earlier analysis of several hundred of the donors reported 276 Gb of sequence data and 90 million to 120 million unique TCR beta sequences obtained from roughly 170 million T cells. Roughly 300 gigabases of sequencing data and roughly 81 million unique TCR sequences made up an early release that covered over 550 HLA-typed donors. Among the roughly 390 genotyped donors, around 79% belonged to the genetic ancestry cluster associated with self-reported Caucasian donors. The study aimed to test whether cataloging public T cell receptors could reveal signatures of past pathogen exposure. The study used immunosequencing to profile the T cell repertoires of around 600 subjects and linked those repertoires to cytomegalovirus serostatus. Besides the first cohort of approximately 710 subjects, a separate validation cohort made up of some 110 different subjects was used. The study combined high-throughput TCR immunosequencing, statistical association of individual TCRs with disease status, and machine learning to predict cytomegalovirus infection status. A later analysis re-examined previously published TCR beta repertoires from 600 to 700 donors and added high-resolution HLA genotyping to investigate patterns of TCR occurrence. The later analysis used no new phenotypic data to find candidate immune exposures, relying instead on TCR beta sequences and their occurrence across donors. An earlier analysis of 587 of the donors used high-throughput TCR beta sequencing to judge whether each TCR beta V gene segment behaved as functional or pseudogenic. Alongside the repertoire data, information on donor age, sex, ethnicity and CMV serostatus was compiled. A later genetic analysis took genome-wide SNP genotypes for about 65% of the 666 donors and used that subset as a discovery cohort. All discovery cohort repertoires had been generated on a single sequencing platform. Class I and class II HLA loci were covered by the typing at four-digit resolution. Typing coverage differed by locus: A, B, C, DRB1 and DQB1 were typed in roughly 620-630 donors, DQA1 in 522, DPA1 in roughly 590, and DPB1 in around 490. A handful of DR-DQ haplotypes were treated as single units for association and clustering because of strong linkage in the cohort. Among about 360 genotyped donors of the cohort, an average of about 240,000 unique TCR beta nucleotide sequences were sequenced per donor, about a sixth of them non-productive.

The method behind the library was the immunoSEQ multiplex PCR assay. For the multiplex PCR, a mixture combining 60 forward primers for TCR Vbeta segments and 13 reverse primers for TCR Jbeta segments was used. The CDR3 region of rearranged TCR beta genes was amplified from genomic DNA with a multiplex PCR assay. Amplified TCR beta libraries were sequenced as 87-base-pair reads on the Illumina HiSeq System. As for how the authors treated the data: Across the 600 to 700 repertoires, a later analysis counted tens of millions of unique TCR beta chains, some 11 million of which were shared by at least two donors. Raw reads were error-corrected and collapsed into unique sequences by a nearest-neighbor algorithm in which closely related sequences were merged to remove PCR and sequencing errors. CDR3 sequences were aligned to IMGT reference sequences to assign V, D and J gene segments. Each retained sequence needed at least a six-nucleotide match to both a V gene segment and a J gene segment. A rearrangement counted as productive if the CDR3 had no stop codons and remained in frame with V and J, and every other rearrangement counted as non-productive. Following IMGT convention, CDR3 was defined as the stretch from the second conserved V-encoded cysteine up to the conserved J-encoded phenylalanine. Sequences without an unambiguous match to a single V gene segment were excluded from the earlier analysis of over 500 of the donors. An earlier analysis of a few hundred of the donors classified V segments as functional when productive rearrangements were above 56.7% and as segregating when the standard deviation between donors was above 5%. A statistical classification framework was developed to diagnose cytomegalovirus status using the catalog of TCR beta chain sequences. A later analysis assigned V and J genes by comparing TCR nucleotide sequences with IMGT/GENE-DB human TR gene sequences. The TCRdist pipeline was used in a later analysis to assign CDR3 sequences and most-parsimonious VDJ recombination scenarios. In a later analysis, each TCR beta chain was defined by its CDR3 amino acid sequence together with its V-gene family, and reads without a unique V-gene family were excluded. As a way to deal with suspected cross-contamination and a sequencing artifact, a later analysis dropped over 550 nucleotide sequences that were highly shared and had low generation probability. For each public chain, a later analysis derived a clonal expansion index from normalized ranks of inferred template counts within each repertoire. Generation probabilities in a later analysis came from a VDJ recombination model fitted to out-of-frame rearrangements, and those results were checked against IGoR. A later analysis scored TCR-TCR, TCR-HLA and TCR-CMV co-occurrence with hypergeometric tests, applying a repertoire-size bias correction to TCR pairs. To estimate false discovery rates, a later analysis permuted the HLA or CMV assignments 20 times. In a later analysis, co-occurring TCRs were grouped using DBSCAN, with TCRdist sequence similarity added in when clustering inside HLA-allele-positive subsets. Repertoires with fewer than 30,000 or more than 120,000 public chains, plus five repertoires with anomalous nucleotide sharing, were excluded from co-occurrence clustering. TCRdb holds this immuneACCESS table with in-frame rearrangements only. Some clones are missing; in checked studies, unresolved V genes explain under half, and the rest has no known cause. For V, J and clone size, that table is used; D and trimming come from the DNA. Here the sample has about 120,000 clones; roughly 80% occur a single time. In total, the top ten clones hold 7.5% to 10% of the sample.

The cohort consisted of 670 or so healthy bone marrow donors. Cohort members were all nominally healthy when sampled, although unrecorded immune exposures were likely present. The donor was CMV seropositive and belonged to the group of some 290 seropositive cohort members. A peripheral blood sample was provided by each donor, and peripheral blood mononuclear cells were used for TCR beta sequencing. Genomic DNA was extracted from the blood cell samples with the Qiagen DNeasy Blood Extraction Kit. With respect to this clone: It lacks a known antigen. Per-base quality was not reported, and no clone a single base away is much larger than it.

General study outcomes and caveats: Only TCR beta chains were sequenced in this cohort, and the absence of alpha or paired-chain data limited detectable features. A few of the identified cytomegalovirus-associated TCR beta chains were confirmed in vitro to be specific for cytomegalovirus antigens. Most TCR sequences were observed very rarely across donors, whereas some public TCRs were present in many individuals. Correlated functional status among segregating V segments might reflect linkage disequilibrium, but an unknown experimental factor could not be ruled out. According to a later analysis, TCR association rates differed among HLA loci, with DRB1 alleles showing the most associated TCRs and HLA-C alleles showing the fewest. When HLA alleles, especially DR and DQ, strongly co-occurred, TCR associations were difficult to assign to individual alleles. Most CMV-associated TCR beta chains appeared to be HLA-restricted in a later analysis, and the HLA associations seemed to be driven largely by CMV exposure. Compared with the roughly 600-donor mean, donors in an Asian-associated ancestry cluster had fewer N-insertions in productive TCRs, according to a later genetic analysis. According to the authors, the approach could potentially be generalized to other disease states and immunological phenotypes. Immune exposure information for the cohort was limited to CMV serostatus. A later analysis reported that several top co-occurrence clusters appeared linked to parvovirus B19, influenza, CMV and Epstein-Barr virus. Because counts were too low, roughly 16 rarely observed V segments, including chromosome 9 orphons, were excluded from the earlier analysis of around 640 of the donors. V-gene and J-gene trimming of TCR beta chains was associated with a missense DCLRE1C variant in a later genetic analysis, and the association was replicated in an independent cohort. The study listed 170 or so TCR beta chains as associated with cytomegalovirus. The presence/absence analyses assumed that sequencing depth was roughly uniform across donors, and that assumption may not be true. Because HLA typing was missing for some donors at each locus, association tests included only the typed subset. In a later analysis, HLA-associated TCR beta chains showed more clonal expansion and lower generation probabilities than non-associated chains that were equally common. A further reported finding was that TCR beta sequences accurately predicted the HLA-A and HLA-B alleles for most subjects in the first cohort. In an earlier analysis of about 540 of the donors, most TCR beta V segments were observed in productive rearrangements about 87% or about 30% of the time, broadly matching IMGT annotations. Specific HLA alleles were associated with some 15,000 TCR beta sequences at a false discovery rate of 0.05 in a later analysis. In both the original and validation cohorts, the classifier was reported to diagnose cytomegalovirus status with high specificity and sensitivity. A group of highly shared sequence variants was considered likely to be a technical artifact of the sequencing pipeline.

Material for sequencing was PBMCs. The TCR comes from a female donor in good health and CMV-seropositive.

The CDR3 protein sequence reads: CASSRDRLQPQHF. In nucleotides, the sequence is TGTGCCAGCAGTAGGGACAGACTTCAGCCCCAGCATTTT. Recombination connected TRBV7-3 to TRBJ1-5, with 7 middle bases fitting TRBD1. The CDR3 has 13 amino acids, counting the end cysteine and phenylalanine. Only the CDR3 region is kept as DNA, spanning 39 bases read in frame from base 1. The germline V gene yields SGHTA for CDR1 and FQGTGA for CDR2. V lost 6 bases and J lost 6 bases, and the count of bases not matched to a germline gene is 5.